This TCR beta chain appears in the sequencing data of a study of PD-1 blockade in mismatch repair-deficient tumors. The data were produced by immunoSEQ multiplex PCR, yet TCRdb's version contains in-frame clones alone and is incomplete. The data contain roughly 130,000 clones, roughly 86% of them singletons. Mismatch repair deficiency was confirmed in all patients, by PCR or immunohistochemistry. The sequence derives from an adult with mismatch repair-deficient cancer. The sequencing here drew on peripheral blood, taken roughly 67 weeks after starting pembrolizumab.

The CDR3 nucleotides read TGTGCCAGTAGTTATATTGGCGGGGTTGGTCAGCCCCAGCATTTT. Protein: CASSYIGGVGQPQHF. This sequence joins TRBV19 and TRBJ1-5; D not resolved. V lost 5 bases, J lost 6 bases, and 17 bases lay in between. From germline, CDR1 is LNHDA and CDR2 SQIVND (reference sequence). The CDR3 runs 15 residues.